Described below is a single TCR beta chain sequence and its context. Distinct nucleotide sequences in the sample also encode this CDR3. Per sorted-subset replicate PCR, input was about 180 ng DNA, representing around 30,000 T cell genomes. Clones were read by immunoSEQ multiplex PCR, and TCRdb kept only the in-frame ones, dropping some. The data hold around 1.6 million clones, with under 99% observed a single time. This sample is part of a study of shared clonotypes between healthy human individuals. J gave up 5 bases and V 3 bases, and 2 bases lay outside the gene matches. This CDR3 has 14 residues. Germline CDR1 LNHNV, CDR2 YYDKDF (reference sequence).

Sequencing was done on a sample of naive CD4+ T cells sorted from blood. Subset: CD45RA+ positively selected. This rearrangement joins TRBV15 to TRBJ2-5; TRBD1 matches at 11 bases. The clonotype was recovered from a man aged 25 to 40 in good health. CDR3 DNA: TGTGCCACCAGCAGGGACAGGGGGCAGGAGACCCAGTACTTC. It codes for CATSRDRGQETQYF.